The 24 T cell receptor beta chains given below trace back to one sample, sequenced in a study of early T cells in non-severe SARS-CoV-2 infection (dated by TCRdb to the early 2020s). Library preparation employed 5' RACE. Reads for this sample came from a NextSeq 500. Through fastp at Q25 and MiXCR, TCRdb rebuilt clones from the public reads, retaining in-frame beta chains. Each record represents a unique CDR3 protein, reported with the most common genes and DNA among its rows. The sample yields tens of thousands of distinct CDR3 sequences; roughly 2.8% were counted once. Roughly 0.7% of the sample belongs to the ten largest clones. Sequenced sample: whole blood. The receptor set was obtained from an adult who was a healthcare worker with PCR-confirmed SARS-CoV-2 infection or an uninfected control (not recorded which).

In its sample, this clonotype was seen many times. The CDR3 reads CASSQDLGGSYYEQYV. CDR3 coding DNA: TGCGCCAGCAGCCAAGATTTGGGGGGATCCTACTACGAGCAGTACGTC. The chain recombines TRBV4-1 with TRBJ2-7, with D perhaps TRBD2 (6 bases). Deletions cut 0 bases from V and 3 bases from J, with 15 bases between. This CDR3 spans 16 amino acids. Germline V gene lookup returns CDR1 MGHRA and CDR2 YSYEKL.

This clonotype came up many times. The chain couples TRBV11-1 to TRBJ1-5; TRBD1 aligns across 7 bases. The CDR3 loop spans 15 amino acids. V trimming: 3 bases; J trimming: 0 bases; junction bases outside the gene matches: 2. CDR1 and CDR2 from the germline V gene are SGHAT and FQDESV (reference sequence). CDR3 in amino acids: CASSLGQNSNQPQHF. The CDR3 DNA is TGTGCCAGCAGCTTGGGACAGAATAGCAATCAGCCCCAGCATTTT.

This clonotype has ten or more counts. The chain couples TRBV7-3 to TRBJ2-3; maybe TRBD2 (6 bases). Trimming shortened V by 2 bases and J by 2 bases, and 11 bases separated the two germline ends. The germline V gene encodes CDR1 SGHTA and CDR2 FQGTGA. The CDR3 length is 15 residues. The CDR3 loop is CASSLLGLSTDTQYF. The CDR3 region has the DNA TGTGCCAGCAGCTTACTGGGACTGTCCACAGATACGCAGTATTTT. The entire variable domain, with the rest obtained from reference TRBV7-3 and TRBJ2-3, is as follows: GAGVSQTPSNKVTEKGKYVELRCDPISGHTALYWYRQSLGQGPEFLIYFQGTGAADDSGLPNDRFFAVRPEGSVSTLKIQRTERGDSAVYLCASSLLGLSTDTQYFGPGTRLTVL.

This clonotype has ten or more counts. V and J are TRBV5-5 and TRBJ1-6; 11 positions agree with TRBD1. V shed 5 bases and J 1 base; nucleotides not matched to a gene: 14. CDR1 and CDR2 from the germline V gene are SGHKS and YYEKEE (reference sequence). The CDR3 is 20 amino acids. This CDR3 reads CASRTPGTGGFWSYNSPLHF. DNA of the CDR3: TGTGCCAGCAGGACACCCGGGACAGGGGGTTTTTGGTCCTATAATTCACCCCTCCACTTT. Based on the CDR3 plus reference TRBV5-5 and TRBJ1-6, the full variable domain is DAGVTQSPTHLIKTRGQQVTLRCSPISGHKSVSWYQQVLGQGPQFIFQYYEKEERGRGNFPDRFSARQFPNYSSELNVNALLLGDSALYLCASRTPGTGGFWSYNSPLHFGNGTRLTVT.

As concerns this clonotype: A much larger clone is a single base away; this may be a read error. The chain combines TRBV11-2 with TRBJ1-1; tentatively, D is TRBD1 (5 bases). CDR1 and CDR2 from the germline V gene are SGHAT and FQNNGV. The CDR3 spans 15 residues. Trimming removed 0 bases at V and 9 bases at J, with 17 bases between. The CDR3 sequence is CASSLEYRGAGKAFF. For the CDR3, the DNA is TGTGCCAGCAGCTTAGAGTATAGGGGCGCGGGGAAAGCTTTCTTT.

This clonotype was detected many times. V gene TRBV5-5 combines with J gene TRBJ1-4, with 8 bases matching TRBD1. The length of the CDR3 is 14 residues. The ends lost 4 bases at V and 5 bases at J; junction bases unmatched: 4. Germline V gene lookup returns CDR1 SGHKS and CDR2 YYEKEE (reference sequence). The CDR3, as DNA: TGTGCCAGCAGCCGAGGACAGGGCAATGAAAAACTGTTTTTT. This sequence encodes CASSRGQGNEKLFF.

This clonotype was counted ten times or more. The chain recombines TRBV4-1 with TRBJ2-5; no definite D call. The V end was cut by 0 bases, the J end by 3 bases, with 29 bases between. Germline lookup yields CDR1 MGHRA and CDR2 YSYEKL. This CDR3 has 21 residues. CDR3 nucleotide sequence: TGCGCCAGCAGCCAAGACTCTTCTGTGGTCACCAGACAACCTGGGGAAGAGACCCAGTACTTC. This encodes CASSQDSSVVTRQPGEETQYF.

This clonotype was seen ten or more times. The chain joins TRBV7-2 to TRBJ2-1; tentatively, D is TRBD2 (5 bases). The CDR3 totals 14 residues. Germline V gene lookup returns CDR1 SGHTA and CDR2 FQGNSA. With 2 bases removed from V and 4 bases from J, the gap between germline ends came to 9 bases. CDR3: CASSLSGGYNEQFF. In DNA form, the CDR3 reads TGTGCCAGCAGCTTATCGGGCGGGTACAATGAGCAGTTCTTC. Using reference TRBV7-2 and TRBJ2-1 for the parts outside the CDR3, the full variable domain is GAGVSQSPSNKVTEKGKDVELRCDPISGHTALYWYRQSLGQGLEFLIYFQGNSAPDKSGLPSDRFSAERTGGSVSTLTIQRTQQEDSAVYLCASSLSGGYNEQFFGPGTRLTVL.

This clonotype was recorded at least ten times. The chain is built from TRBV4-1 and TRBJ2-3, with no clear D. The CDR3 consists of 15 residues. In germline, CDR1 is MGHRA, CDR2 YSYEKL. With 2 bases removed from V and 2 bases from J, the gap between germline ends came to 11 bases. DNA for the CDR3: TGCGCCAGCAGCCAATACTACGCCTTCACAGATACGCAGTATTTT. Amino acid sequence: CASSQYYAFTDTQYF.

This clonotype has a count of ten or more. The chain recombines TRBV27 with TRBJ2-7; the match to TRBD1 covers 9 bases. With V trimmed by 0 bases and J by 0 bases, 6 bases remained unmatched. CDR1 and CDR2 from the germline V gene are MNHEY and SMNVEV (reference sequence). This CDR3 contains 17 residues. The CDR3 DNA reads TGTGCCAGCAGTTTATCGGGGGACAGGGAGTTCTCCTACGAGCAGTACGTC. Its translation is CASSLSGDREFSYEQYV.

This clonotype came up many times. The chain combines TRBV6-5 with TRBJ2-3; D may match TRBD1 or TRBD2 (5 bases each). V was cut by 0 bases and J by 6 bases, with 13 bases left in between. The CDR3 spans 15 residues. From germline, CDR1 is MNHEY and CDR2 SVGAGI. As DNA, the CDR3 is TGTGCCAGCAGTTACTCGAAGGGGTGGGGGGATACGCAGTATTTT. Its protein is CASSYSKGWGDTQYF.

This clonotype was found many times. The chain joins TRBV20-1 to TRBJ2-1, with D possibly matching TRBD2 (7 bases). Looked up from germline, CDR1 is DFQATT and CDR2 is SNEGSKA (reference sequence). The CDR3 is 15 residues long. V shed 3 bases and J shed 4 bases, with 16 bases lying between them. CDR3 in DNA: TGCAGTGCTAGGCGGACTAGGGGGGGTTACAATGAGCAGTTCTTC. As protein: CSARRTRGGYNEQFF.

There are many counts of this clonotype. The chain couples TRBV5-1 to TRBJ1-1; D not certain. The V gene lost 3 bases and the J gene lost 8 bases, with 14 bases spanning the gap. Germline assignment: CDR1 SGHRS and CDR2 YFSETQ. CDR3 length: 13 residues. This CDR3 is CASSWSTAGEAFF. CDR3 coding DNA: TGCGCCAGCAGCTGGTCGACGGCAGGAGAAGCTTTCTTT.

The gene calls are TRBV5-8 and TRBJ2-1; TRBD2 agrees at 8 bases. CDR1 SGHTS and CDR2 YDEGEE come from the germline V gene. There are 18 residues in the CDR3. Trimming took 0 bases from V and 1 from J; bases not matched to a gene: 9. The CDR3 protein is CASSLAWSLAGSYNEQFF. CDR3 sequence (DNA): TGTGCCAGCAGCTTGGCCTGGTCGTTAGCGGGGTCCTACAATGAGCAGTTCTTC.

This clonotype was observed many times. The rearrangement links TRBV2 to TRBJ2-7, with D hard to call. The CDR3 runs to 13 residues. Germline assignment: CDR1 SNHLY and CDR2 FYNNEI. Deletions cut 4 bases from V and 4 bases from J, with 11 bases between. In nucleotides, the CDR3 is TGTGCCAGCAGTGCGAGTCAGTATTACGAGCAGTACGTC. Protein sequence: CASSASQYYEQYV.

This clonotype was observed a handful of times. V and J are TRBV24-1 and TRBJ2-5; D may be TRBD1 (6 bases). Trimming took off 6 bases at V and 4 bases at J, with 14 bases between the two ends. The CDR3 runs to 14 residues. Per germline, CDR1 KGHDR and CDR2 SFDVKD. The CDR3 DNA sequence: TGTGCCACCAGTCGGACAGCTGACAGAGAGACCCAGTACTTC. Translating it yields CATSRTADRETQYF.

This clonotype was seen many times. V gene TRBV7-2 combines with J gene TRBJ2-1; D tentatively fits TRBD1 or TRBD2 (5 bases each). The V gene's germline CDR1 is SGHTA and CDR2 FQGNSA. With 5 bases removed from V and 0 bases from J, the gap between germline ends came to 11 bases. The CDR3 extends over 15 amino acids. The CDR3: CASSGGRFSYNEQFF. CDR3 DNA sequence: TGTGCCAGCAGCGGGGGACGGTTCTCCTACAATGAGCAGTTCTTC.

The sample holds many counts of this clonotype. The chain recombines TRBV7-8 with TRBJ2-5; tentatively, D is TRBD1 or TRBD2 (5 bases each). From germline, CDR1 is SGHVS and CDR2 FQNEAQ. V gave up 3 bases and J gave up 4 bases, with 9 bases separating them. The CDR3 sequence is 13 residues long. The CDR3 loop is CASSFSGRETQYF. The CDR3 region has the DNA TGTGCCAGCAGCTTTTCGGGACGAGAGACCCAGTACTTC.

The genes are TRBV27 and TRBJ2-1, with TRBD2 matching over 9 bases. The CDR3 consists of 15 residues. In germline, CDR1 is MNHEY, CDR2 SMNVEV (reference sequence). Losses at the gene ends were 5 bases for V and 4 bases for J; bases not matched to a gene: 6. The CDR3 is CASSTLAGIYNEQFF. The CDR3 region has the DNA TGTGCCAGCAGTACCCTAGCGGGGATATACAATGAGCAGTTCTTC.

This clonotype was found many times. The chain employs TRBV7-2 and TRBJ1-2, with 9 bases aligning to TRBD1. The ends lost 4 bases at V and 4 bases at J; junction bases unmatched: 10. There are 16 residues in the CDR3. Germline lookup yields CDR1 SGHTA and CDR2 FQGNSA. The CDR3 spells CASSSRHTGGGYGYTF. The CDR3, as DNA: TGTGCCAGCAGCTCGCGCCATACAGGGGGCGGCTATGGCTACACCTTC.

Many counts were recorded for this clonotype. The rearrangement uses TRBV20-1 and TRBJ1-2; TRBD1 might be the D (5 bases). The V gene lost 0 bases and the J gene lost 4 bases, with 15 bases spanning the gap. The V gene's germline CDR1 is DFQATT and CDR2 SNEGSKA (reference sequence). This CDR3 has 15 amino acids. In DNA, the CDR3 is TGCAGTGCTAGAGATGGGGGTCGACAGTTCTATGGCTACACCTTC. The encoded protein is CSARDGGRQFYGYTF.

In its sample, this clonotype was seen many times. The chain combines TRBV7-6 with TRBJ1-3, with TRBD1 as a possible D gene (5 bases). Germline V gene sequence: CDR1 SGHVS, CDR2 FNYEAQ. V shed 4 bases and J shed 0 bases, with 19 bases lying between them. The CDR3 covers 18 residues. CDR3 sequence (DNA): TGTGCCAGCAGCTCGTGGGGGGACCAATTCAGCTCTGGAAACACCATATATTTT. Translation gives CASSSWGDQFSSGNTIYF.

This clonotype came up many times. The rearrangement joins TRBV2 to TRBJ2-7; D remains unclear. Trimming took off 1 base at V and 6 bases at J, with 7 bases between the two ends. Germline V gene sequence: CDR1 SNHLY, CDR2 FYNNEI. CDR3 size: 12 residues. The CDR3 here is CASSEVVGEQYV. Written as DNA, the CDR3 is TGTGCCAGCAGTGAAGTCGTCGGCGAGCAGTACGTC.

This clonotype was seen a handful of times. The chain joins TRBV7-3 to TRBJ2-2, with D hard to call. The CDR3 loop spans 13 amino acids. CDR1 and CDR2 (germline): SGHTA, FQGTGA. The V end was cut by 2 bases, the J end by 0 bases, with 1 base between. CDR3 amino acids: CASSLPNTGELFF. The CDR3 DNA sequence: TGTGCCAGCAGCTTACCGAACACCGGGGAGCTGTTTTTT.